This T cell receptor beta chain was sequenced during a study of blood T cells in healthy people across ages. Findings and limits, study-wide: Higher diversity and more naive CD4+ cells were features of long-lived donors, compared to aged donors.

The CDR3 has 14 residues. Germline V gene sequence: CDR1 SGHTA, CDR2 FQGNSA. The V gene end was trimmed by 5 bases and the J gene end by 2 bases; junction bases not matched to a gene: 2. Combining a sample-barcoded 5' primer with a J-beta primer mix, a second PCR ran for roughly 6 to 12 cycles. One entry per CDR3 protein, called by TCRdb with MiXCR from the 5' RACE reads. The data hold approximately 730,000 distinct CDR3 sequences, with roughly 41% observed a single time. Concerning this clonotype: The target antigen is unknown.

Sequenced input: blood. The TCR sequence derives from a woman in her fifties or sixties in good health. The V call is TRBV7-2, the J call TRBJ2-1, with TRBD1 matching over 8 bases. CDR3 bases: TGTGCCAGCAGCATGGGACAGGCCTACAATGAGCAGTTCTTC. Its translation: CASSMGQAYNEQFF.